This paragraph reports one T cell receptor beta chain. The antigen remains undetermined. This sample is drawn from a study of blood T cells in healthy people across ages. Study conclusions and caveats: Naive CD4+ cell counts and diversity both ran higher in long-lived than in aged donors.

PCR was performed a second time for roughly 7 to 12 cycles using a sample-barcoded 5' primer and a J-beta primer mix. Using its own MiXCR run on the 5' RACE reads, TCRdb lists one record per CDR3 protein. The top ten clones hold approximately 40% of a sample with roughly 720,000 distinct CDR3 sequences, 40% to 65% of them seen once. The CDR3 has 14 amino acids. CDR1 DFQATT and CDR2 SNEGSKA come from the germline V gene (reference sequence). Trimming removed 2 bases at V and 3 bases at J, with 13 bases between. The chain combines TRBV20-1 with TRBJ2-5; D is perhaps TRBD1 or TRBD2 (5 bases each). The receptor comes from a man older than 75 in good health. Source material: blood. The CDR3 protein is CSARPGRQKETQYF. CDR3 bases: TGCAGTGCTAGACCGGGACGCCAAAAAGAGACCCAGTACTTC.